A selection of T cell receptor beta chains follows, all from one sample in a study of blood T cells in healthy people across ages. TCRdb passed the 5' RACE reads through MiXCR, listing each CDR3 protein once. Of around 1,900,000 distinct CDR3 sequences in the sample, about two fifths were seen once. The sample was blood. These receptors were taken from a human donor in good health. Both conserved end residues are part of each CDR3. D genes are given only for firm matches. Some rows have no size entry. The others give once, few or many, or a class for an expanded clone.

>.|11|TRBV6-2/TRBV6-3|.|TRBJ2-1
CAVTAYNEQFF
TGTGCCGTGACAGCATACAATGAGCAGTTCTTC
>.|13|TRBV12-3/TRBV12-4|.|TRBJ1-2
CASSLWEQNGYTF
TGTGCCAGCAGTTTGTGGGAACAGAATGGCTACACCTTC
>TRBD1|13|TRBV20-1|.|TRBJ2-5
CSARRQGKDEQYF
TGCAGTGCGCGCAGACAGGGGAAAGATGAGCAGTACTTC
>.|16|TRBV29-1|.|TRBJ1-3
CSVVTGHEYSGNTIYF
TGCAGCGTCGTCACGGGACATGAGTACTCTGGAAACACCATATATTTT
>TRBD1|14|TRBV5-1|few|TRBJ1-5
CASSVGTGGQPQHF
TGCGCCAGCAGCGTAGGGACAGGGGGTCAGCCCCAGCATTTT
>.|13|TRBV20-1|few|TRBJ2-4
CSARGLGDGGQYF
TGCAGTGCTAGAGGCCTAGGGGACGGTGGGCAGTACTTC
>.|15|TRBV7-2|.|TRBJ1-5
CASSLTTGVDQPQHF
TGTGCCAGCAGCTTAACTACGGGAGTGGATCAGCCCCAGCATTTT
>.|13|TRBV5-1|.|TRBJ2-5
CASSSTWEETQYF
TGCGCCAGCAGCTCTACTTGGGAAGAGACCCAGTACTTC
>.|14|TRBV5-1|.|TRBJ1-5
CASSLEAGAQPQHF
TGCGCCAGCAGCTTAGAGGCAGGGGCTCAGCCCCAGCATTTT
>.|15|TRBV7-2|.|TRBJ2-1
CASSLLPSDYNEQFF
TGTGCCAGCAGCTTATTGCCTAGCGACTACAATGAGCAGTTCTTC
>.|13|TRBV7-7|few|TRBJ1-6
CASSLDIGSPLHF
TGTGCTAGCAGCCTAGATATTGGTTCACCCCTCCACTTT
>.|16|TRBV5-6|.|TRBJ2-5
CASSLEGSSYQETQYF
TGTGCCAGCAGCTTGGAAGGCAGTTCTTACCAAGAGACCCAGTACTTC
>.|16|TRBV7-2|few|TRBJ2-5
CASSLAGGPPGGAQYF
TGTGCCAGCAGCTTAGCGGGGGGGCCCCCAGGAGGGGCCCAGTACTTC
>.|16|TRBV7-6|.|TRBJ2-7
CASSLGPDITTIEQYF
TGTGCCAGCAGCTTAGGGCCAGACATAACTACAATCGAGCAGTACTTC
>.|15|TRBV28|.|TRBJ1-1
CASSLTQSGNTEAFF
TGTGCCAGCAGTTTAACCCAATCGGGGAACACTGAAGCTTTCTTT
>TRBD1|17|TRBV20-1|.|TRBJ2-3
CSVTPYRRQGATDTQYF
TGCAGTGTTACCCCATACAGAAGACAGGGGGCCACAGATACGCAGTATTTT
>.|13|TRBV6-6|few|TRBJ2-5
CASGEGQKETQYF
TGTGCCAGCGGGGAGGGACAGAAGGAGACCCAGTACTTC
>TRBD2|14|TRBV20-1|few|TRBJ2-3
CSVQRGANTDTQYF
TGCAGTGTCCAGCGGGGGGCAAACACAGATACGCAGTATTTT
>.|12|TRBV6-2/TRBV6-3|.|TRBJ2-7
CAVSGDSYEQYF
TGTGCCGTTTCCGGGGACTCCTACGAGCAGTACTTC
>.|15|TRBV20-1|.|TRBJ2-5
CSAGGRDPIQETQYF
TGCAGTGCCGGGGGCCGGGACCCTATCCAAGAGACCCAGTACTTC
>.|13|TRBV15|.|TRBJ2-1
CATGLTNYNEQFF
TGTGCCACCGGGCTGACGAACTACAATGAGCAGTTCTTC
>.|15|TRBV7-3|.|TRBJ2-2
CASSTQTGETGELFF
TGTGCCAGCAGCACTCAGACAGGAGAAACCGGGGAGCTGTTTTTT
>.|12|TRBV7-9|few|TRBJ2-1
CASTGRDNEQFF
TGTGCCAGCACCGGACGAGACAATGAGCAGTTCTTC
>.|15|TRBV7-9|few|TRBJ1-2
CASSLGAAANYGYTF
TGTGCCAGCAGCTTAGGGGCGGCTGCTAACTATGGCTACACCTTC
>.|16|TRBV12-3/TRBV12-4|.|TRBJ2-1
CASSFGGTVSYNEQFF
TGTGCCAGCAGTTTCGGGGGAACCGTCTCCTACAATGAGCAGTTCTTC
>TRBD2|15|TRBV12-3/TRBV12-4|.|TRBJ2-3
CASTLGLTRTDTEYF
TGTGCCAGCACCCTGGGACTAACGCGCACAGATACGGAGTATTTT
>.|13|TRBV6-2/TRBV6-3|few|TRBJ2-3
CASSGHRTDTQYF
TGTGCCAGTTCGGGACACCGCACAGATACGCAGTATTTT
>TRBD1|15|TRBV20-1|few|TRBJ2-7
CSARSRQGLTYEQYF
TGCAGTGCTAGATCCCGACAGGGTCTTACCTACGAGCAGTACTTC
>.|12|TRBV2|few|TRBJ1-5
CASSDFTQPQHF
TGTGCCAGCAGTGACTTCACGCAGCCCCAGCATTTT
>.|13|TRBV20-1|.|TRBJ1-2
CSATQLRGYGYTF
TGCAGTGCTACCCAGCTTAGGGGCTATGGCTACACCTTC
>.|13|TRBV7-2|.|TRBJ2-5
CASSFWGEETQYF
TGTGCCAGCAGCTTCTGGGGCGAGGAGACCCAGTACTTC
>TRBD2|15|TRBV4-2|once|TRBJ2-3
CASSQRGGRADTQYF
TGTGCCAGCAGCCAGCGGGGGGGCCGAGCGGATACGCAGTATTTT
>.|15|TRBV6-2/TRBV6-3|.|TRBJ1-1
CASSHMDLWDTEAFF
TGTGCCAGCAGTCACATGGACCTGTGGGACACTGAAGCTTTCTTT
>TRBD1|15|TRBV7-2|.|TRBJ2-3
CASSWTGVDPDTQYF
TGTGCCAGCAGCTGGACAGGGGTAGATCCAGATACGCAGTATTTT
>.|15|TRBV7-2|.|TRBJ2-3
CASSLDGGHTDTQYF
TGTGCCAGCAGCTTAGATGGGGGCCATACAGATACGCAGTATTTT
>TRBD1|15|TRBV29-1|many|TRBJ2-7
CSVEGGQDLSYEQYF
TGCAGCGTTGAGGGGGGACAGGACCTCTCCTACGAGCAGTACTTC
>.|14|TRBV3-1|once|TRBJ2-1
CANSQRLLYNEQFF
TGTGCCAACAGCCAAAGACTTTTATACAATGAGCAGTTCTTC